This T cell receptor (beta chain) was profiled in a study of blood T cell repertoires in COVID-19. Overall study context: The United States, Italy and Spain supplied acute and convalescent COVID-19 samples. The analysed material was cDNA or gDNA that came from T cells, B-cell-depleted T cells, or PBMCs.

The protocol was immunoSEQ multiplex PCR, while the TCRdb copy is restricted to in-frame clones and leaves out a portion. This table holds tens of thousands of clones, roughly 78% found once. This CDR3 comprises 18 residues. V shed 0 bases, J shed 6 bases, and the junction held 11 bases outside the gene matches. In germline, CDR1 is LGHDT, CDR2 YNNKEL (reference sequence). Sample: peripheral blood. This receptor was obtained from a middle-aged man with active or convalescent COVID-19. J is TRBJ1-6 and V is TRBV3-1 (or the pseudogene TRBV3-2); the match to TRBD1 covers 7 bases. DNA for the CDR3: TGTGCCAGCAGCCAAGATAGTAATACAGGGGCTGCTAATTCACCCCTCCACTTT. Translating it yields CASSQDSNTGAANSPLHF.